The T cell receptor beta chain under discussion was sequenced for a study of post-analysis software for immune sequencing data. General study results and limits: Controls had lower frequencies than patients of about 5 TRBV segments, which included TRBV5-6, TRBV5-1 and TRBV20-1.

This clonotype was seen ten or more times. Its antigen is not identified. Unique molecular identifiers were built into the TCR beta cDNA libraries. TCRdb reprocessed the PCR reads via MiXCR and lists one record per CDR3 protein. Of 180,000 or so distinct CDR3 sequences listed, over 25% are singletons. Germline values: CDR1 LGHDT, CDR2 YNNKEL (reference sequence). There are 14 residues in the CDR3. The ends lost 6 bases at V and 2 bases at J; junction bases unmatched: 4. The clonotype comes from a girl aged 2 to 17 with multiple sclerosis. The rearrangement uses TRBV3-1 and TRBJ1-2, with TRBD1 matching over 9 bases. Source material: blood. The CDR3 coding sequence is TGTGCCAGCAGTCGGACAGGGGTAAACTATGGCTACACCTTC. Residues: CASSRTGVNYGYTF.